These 27 T cell receptor beta chains originate from one sample sequenced in a study of T cell repertoires in cytomegalovirus infection. The antigens for these receptors are not known. One entry per CDR3 protein results from TCRdb running MiXCR on the reads. Among some 590,000 distinct CDR3 sequences listed, 40% were seen once. The starting material was cultured PBMCs, obtained from culture after CMV antigen stimulation. The receptors shown here come from a human donor in good health (CMV status not recorded). Some clones in this sample may be carry-over from other donors' samples.

This chain connects TRBV7-2 to TRBJ1-5, with no clear D. Germline V gene data show CDR1 as SGHTA and CDR2 as FQGNSA. The CDR3 extends over 13 amino acids. The V end was cut by 3 bases, the J end by 6 bases, with 9 bases between. CDR3: CASSFEFAQPQHF. CDR3 nucleotides: TGTGCCAGCAGCTTTGAGTTTGCTCAGCCCCAGCATTTT. Using reference TRBV7-2 and TRBJ1-5 for the parts outside the CDR3, the full variable domain is GAGVSQSPSNKVTEKGKDVELRCDPISGHTALYWYRQSLGQGLEFLIYFQGNSAPDKSGLPSDRFSAERTGGSVSTLTIQRTQQEDSAVYLCASSFEFAQPQHFGDGTRLSIL.

This clonotype was detected ten times or more. The chain carries TRBV7-2 and TRBJ1-1, with D uncertain. Germline V gene sequence: CDR1 SGHTA, CDR2 FQGNSA. The V gene lost 0 bases and the J gene lost 11 bases, with 16 bases spanning the gap. This CDR3 region has 14 residues. In DNA form, the CDR3 reads TGTGCCAGCAGCTTAGCGTATGAGACCCTAGGGGCTTTCTTT. Its translation is CASSLAYETLGAFF.

The CDR3 nucleotides read TGCGCCAGCAGCCTTTCGGGACTAGCGAAGGATACGCAGTATTTT. Amino acid sequence: CASSLSGLAKDTQYF. The chain links TRBV4-1 to TRBJ2-3; 10 bases line up with TRBD2. Germline V gene sequence: CDR1 MGHRA, CDR2 YSYEKL. CDR3 length: 15 residues. After removal of 4 bases from V and 6 bases from J, the junction contained 7 bases not matched to a gene.

The genes are TRBV7-2 and TRBJ2-5; TRBD2 aligns across 7 bases. Per the germline V gene, CDR1 is SGHTA and CDR2 is FQGNSA. Trimming cost V 4 bases and J 2 bases; bases outside gene matches: 7. The CDR3 covers 15 residues. Here the CDR3 reads CASSSMGGRQETQYF. CDR3 sequence (DNA): TGTGCCAGCAGCTCAATGGGGGGGAGACAAGAGACCCAGTACTTC.

A few counts support this clonotype. The chain is built from TRBV20-1 and TRBJ1-6; TRBD1 matches at 8 bases. The trim removed 5 bases at V and 0 bases at J, leaving 3 bases unmatched. Germline assignment: CDR1 DFQATT and CDR2 SNEGSKA (reference sequence). CDR3 length: 15 residues. The CDR3 region has the DNA TGCAGTGCTGGGGACAGGAGCTCCTATAATTCACCCCTCCACTTT. Residues: CSAGDRSSYNSPLHF.

J is TRBJ2-1 and V is TRBV4-1; TRBD2 aligns across 11 bases. After removal of 3 bases from V and 16 bases from J, the junction contained 11 bases not matched to a gene. This CDR3 spans 14 amino acids. Germline values: CDR1 MGHRA, CDR2 YSYEKL. CDR3 coding DNA: TGCGCCAGCAGCCAGGAAGAACTAGCGGGGGACTTCTTCTTC. Protein: CASSQEELAGDFFF.

This clonotype was counted a few times. The chain employs TRBV12-5 and TRBJ2-5; D unresolved. The CDR3 has 12 residues. The germline V gene encodes CDR1 LGHNT and CDR2 FRNRAP. V lost 0 bases and J 5 bases, leaving 4 bases between the germline ends. The CDR3 nucleotides are TGTGCTAGTGGTTTGGTCGAGGAGACCCAGTACTTC. Its protein is CASGLVEETQYF.

This clonotype was counted a few times. V and J are TRBV6-6 and TRBJ2-4; TRBD1 aligns across 7 bases. The V and J ends lost 5 bases and 2 bases, in that order; junction bases with no gene match: 6. Germline V lookup: CDR1 MNHNY, CDR2 SVGAGI (reference sequence). The CDR3 loop spans 15 amino acids. Here the CDR3 DNA reads TGTGCCAGCAGTGGTCCTAGGGGGCCCAAAAACATTCAGTACTTC. As protein: CASSGPRGPKNIQYF.

The chain employs TRBV10-3 and TRBJ2-3, with D hard to call. Trimming stripped 6 bases from V and 2 bases from J, with 12 bases between. The germline V gene encodes CDR1 ENHRY and CDR2 SYGVKD. This CDR3 is built from 14 residues. CDR3 sequence reads: CAISGSLATDTQYF. The DNA of the CDR3 is TGTGCCATCAGCGGGTCGTTAGCCACAGATACGCAGTATTTT.

This clonotype occurred a few times. The rearrangement links TRBV7-8 to TRBJ2-1; TRBD2 agrees at 14 bases. Germline trimming cut 1 base from V and 9 bases from J; bases unmatched to any gene: 5. This CDR3 comprises 16 residues. Per germline, CDR1 SGHVS and CDR2 FQNEAQ. The CDR3 DNA reads as TGTGCCAGCAGCTTAGGGGCTGGGACTAGCGGGAGTGAGCAGTTCTTC. Translation: CASSLGAGTSGSEQFF.

V and J are TRBV19 and TRBJ1-1, with D possibly being TRBD1 (5 bases). This CDR3 has 15 residues. Germline assignment: CDR1 LNHDA and CDR2 SQIVND (reference sequence). V was trimmed by 1 base and J by 11 bases, leaving 20 bases between them. The CDR3 reads CASSIGARDSKTAFF. The CDR3 bases are TGTGCCAGTAGTATAGGAGCCCGGGACTCTAAAACGGCTTTCTTT.

The chain carries TRBV11-2 and TRBJ2-4; 12 bases align to TRBD2. Per germline, CDR1 SGHAT and CDR2 FQNNGV. CDR3 length equals 15 residues. V was clipped by 5 bases and J by 7 bases; unmatched bases: 6. The CDR3 region has the DNA TGTGCCAGCAGCCCTAGCGGGGGGGCCGTGAACATTCAGTACTTC. It yields the protein CASSPSGGAVNIQYF.

The chain is built from TRBV5-4 and TRBJ1-2, with D tentatively TRBD1 (6 bases). Germline CDR1 SGHNT, CDR2 YYREEE (reference sequence). The CDR3 has 15 residues. V lost 3 bases and J 7 bases, leaving 19 bases between the germline ends. The DNA of the CDR3 is TGTGCCAGCAGCTCCCGGGACAAGATAATAGGTGGCTACACCTTC. The encoded protein is CASSSRDKIIGGYTF.

The chain's CDR3 is CASSFVAGDVLNTGELFF. The CDR3 DNA reads TGTGCCAGCAGTTTCGTAGCGGGAGACGTACTGAACACCGGGGAGCTGTTTTTT. J is TRBJ2-2 and V is TRBV12-3 or TRBV12-4; 9 bases are a match to TRBD2. Trimming at V came to 3 bases and at J to 1 base, leaving 9 bases not matched to a gene. The CDR3 loop spans 18 amino acids.

This CDR3 is CASSDRKGFYGYTF. In DNA, the CDR3 is TGTGCCAGCAGTGATCGTAAGGGGTTCTATGGCTACACCTTC. The rearrangement links TRBV25-1 to TRBJ1-2, with TRBD1 as a possible D gene (5 bases). The CDR3 contains 14 residues. V was pared by 3 bases and J by 4 bases, with 12 bases between. CDR1 and CDR2 (germline): MGHDK, SYGVNS.

The V gene is TRBV10-2, the J gene TRBJ1-3; D is ambiguous. Trimming removed 3 bases from V and 0 bases from J, with 9 bases in between. This CDR3 has 15 residues. Germline assignment: CDR1 WSHSY and CDR2 SAAADI. The CDR3 loop reads CASSEIEGSGNTIYF. Written as DNA, the CDR3 is TGCGCCAGCAGTGAAATTGAAGGCTCTGGAAACACCATATATTTT.

This rearrangement joins TRBV7-2 to TRBJ2-1; D is ambiguous. CDR1 and CDR2 from the germline V gene are SGHTA and FQGNSA. Between the trimmed V and J ends, which lost 1 base and 10 bases, there was a span of 5 bases. This CDR3 has 11 amino acids. This CDR3 is CASSLVVEQFF. The CDR3, as DNA: TGTGCCAGCAGCTTAGTAGTAGAGCAGTTCTTC.

J is TRBJ1-2 and V is TRBV5-4; 7 bases match TRBD1. The CDR3 runs 17 residues. Germline V gene sequence: CDR1 SGHNT, CDR2 YYREEE (reference sequence). After removal of 4 bases from V and 6 bases from J, the junction contained 18 bases not matched to a gene. The chain's CDR3 is CASSRLMPTGVEHGYTF. The DNA for the CDR3 is TGTGCCAGCAGCCGTTTAATGCCTACAGGGGTGGAGCATGGCTACACCTTC. Variable domain in full (rest from reference TRBV5-4 and TRBJ1-2): ETGVTQSPTHLIKTRGQQVTLRCSSQSGHNTVSWYQQALGQGPQFIFQYYREEENGRGNFPPRFSGLQFPNYSSELNVNALELDDSALYLCASSRLMPTGVEHGYTFGSGTRLTVV.

The chain couples TRBV5-4 to TRBJ2-1; D may correspond to TRBD1 or TRBD2 (5 bases each). The germline V and J ends were trimmed by 3 bases and 4 bases, with 14 bases remaining between them. Germline V gene sequence: CDR1 SGHNT, CDR2 YYREEE (reference sequence). This CDR3 spans 15 amino acids. DNA of the CDR3: TGTGCCAGCAGCTCCCCGGGGACCGAATACAATGAGCAGTTCTTC. Encoded protein: CASSSPGTEYNEQFF.

This clonotype was detected only a few times. The genes are TRBV7-2 and TRBJ2-7; 10 nucleotides agree with TRBD1. The V gene's germline CDR1 is SGHTA and CDR2 FQGNSA. V shed 5 bases and J 3 bases; nucleotides not matched to a gene: 10. CDR3 length: 16 residues. As DNA, the CDR3 is TGTGCCAGCAGCCGTCGGGGGGGACAGGGGCGCTACGAGCAGTACTTC. Translating it yields CASSRRGGQGRYEQYF.

V usage is TRBV28 and J usage is TRBJ1-6, with 7 bases that match TRBD1. Trimming at V came to 7 bases and at J to 8 bases, leaving 8 bases not matched to a gene. The germline V gene encodes CDR1 MDHEN and CDR2 SYDVKM. CDR3 length: 14 residues. The CDR3 loop reads CASIPGTAYSPLHF. DNA of the CDR3: TGTGCCAGCATCCCCGGGACAGCGTATTCACCCCTCCACTTT.

The V call is TRBV6-8, the J call TRBJ1-2; 9 bases are shared with TRBD1. CDR1 and CDR2 (germline): MNHGY, SAAAGT. This CDR3 region has 14 residues. Trimming at V came to 4 bases and at J to 6 bases, leaving 6 bases not matched to a gene. The CDR3: CASSSPRDRDGYTF. DNA for the CDR3: TGTGCCAGCAGTTCCCCCCGGGACAGGGATGGCTACACCTTC.

This chain uses TRBV20-1 with TRBJ1-1; 7 bases line up with TRBD1. The V gene's germline CDR1 is DFQATT and CDR2 SNEGSKA (reference sequence). This CDR3 is 12 amino acids long. After removal of 8 bases from V and 4 bases from J, the junction contained 7 bases not matched to a gene. In nucleotides, the CDR3 is TGCAGTTCCAGCCGACAGGGCACTGAAGCTTTCTTT. This sequence encodes CSSSRQGTEAFF.

V is TRBV7-2 and J is TRBJ2-1; 10 bases fit TRBD2. The CDR3 extends over 17 amino acids. Germline CDR1 and CDR2: SGHTA and FQGNSA. Unmatched junction bases numbered 13, after V lost 5 bases and J lost 6 bases. The CDR3 sequence: CASSPPSGRLRGNEQFF. DNA for the CDR3: TGTGCCAGCAGCCCGCCTAGCGGGAGACTGCGGGGCAATGAGCAGTTCTTC. Full variable domain (remainder filled in from reference TRBV7-2 and TRBJ2-1): GAGVSQSPSNKVTEKGKDVELRCDPISGHTALYWYRQSLGQGLEFLIYFQGNSAPDKSGLPSDRFSAERTGGSVSTLTIQRTQQEDSAVYLCASSPPSGRLRGNEQFFGPGTRLTVL.

The V gene is TRBV29-1, the J gene TRBJ1-1; D not certain. The V gene lost 4 bases and the J gene lost 6 bases, with 15 bases spanning the gap. Germline values: CDR1 SQVTM, CDR2 ANQGSEA. The CDR3 length is 13 residues. CDR3: CSVAEHGYAEAFF. In DNA, the CDR3 is TGCAGCGTTGCGGAACACGGGTACGCTGAAGCTTTCTTT.

The CDR3 DNA sequence: TGCAGCGTTGGGGAGAACGTCCGGGGCTACACCTTC. This codes for CSVGENVRGYTF. The chain recombines TRBV29-1 with TRBJ1-2; no reliable D call. The CDR3 covers 12 residues. The V end lost 4 bases, the J end lost 8 bases, and 14 bases lay between the germline ends. Looked up from germline, CDR1 is SQVTM and CDR2 is ANQGSEA.

The chain has TRBV7-9 and TRBJ2-1; 10 nucleotides line up with TRBD1. The V segment lost 4 bases and the J segment 7 bases; nucleotides outside the gene matches: 10. The CDR3 is 16 residues long. Germline-derived CDR1 and CDR2 are SEHNR and FQNEAQ (reference sequence). The CDR3 coding sequence is TGTGCCAGCAGCTCCTGGGACAGGGGAGCTTGGAATGAGCAGTTCTTC. It yields the protein CASSSWDRGAWNEQFF.